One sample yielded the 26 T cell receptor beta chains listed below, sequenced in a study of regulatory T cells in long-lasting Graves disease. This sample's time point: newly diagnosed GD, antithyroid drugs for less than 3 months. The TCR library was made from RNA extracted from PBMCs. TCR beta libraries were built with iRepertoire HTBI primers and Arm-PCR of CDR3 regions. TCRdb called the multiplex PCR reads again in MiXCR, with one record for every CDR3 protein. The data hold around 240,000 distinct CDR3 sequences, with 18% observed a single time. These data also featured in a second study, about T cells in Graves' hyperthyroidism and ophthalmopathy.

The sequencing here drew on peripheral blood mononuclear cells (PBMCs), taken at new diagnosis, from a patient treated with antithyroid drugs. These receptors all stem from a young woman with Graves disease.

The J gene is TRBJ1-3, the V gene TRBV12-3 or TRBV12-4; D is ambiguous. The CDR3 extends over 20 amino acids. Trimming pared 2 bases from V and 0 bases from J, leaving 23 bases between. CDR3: CASSLRRTRSPRFSGNTIYF. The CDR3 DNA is TGTGCCAGCAGTTTAAGGAGGACCCGATCCCCCCGTTTCTCTGGAAACACCATATATTTT.

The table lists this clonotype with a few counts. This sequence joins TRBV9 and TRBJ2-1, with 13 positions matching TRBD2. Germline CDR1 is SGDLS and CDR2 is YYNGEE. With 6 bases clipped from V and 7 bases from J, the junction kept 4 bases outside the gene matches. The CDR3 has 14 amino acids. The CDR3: CASNELAGGNEQFF. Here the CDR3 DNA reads TGTGCCAGCAACGAACTAGCGGGGGGGAATGAGCAGTTCTTC.

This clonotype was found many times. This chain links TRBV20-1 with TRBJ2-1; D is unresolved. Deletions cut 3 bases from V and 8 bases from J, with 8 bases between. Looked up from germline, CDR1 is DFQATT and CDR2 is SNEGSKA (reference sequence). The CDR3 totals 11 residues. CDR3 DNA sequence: TGCAGTGCTAGTGACTTGTATGAGCAGTTCTTC. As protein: CSASDLYEQFF.

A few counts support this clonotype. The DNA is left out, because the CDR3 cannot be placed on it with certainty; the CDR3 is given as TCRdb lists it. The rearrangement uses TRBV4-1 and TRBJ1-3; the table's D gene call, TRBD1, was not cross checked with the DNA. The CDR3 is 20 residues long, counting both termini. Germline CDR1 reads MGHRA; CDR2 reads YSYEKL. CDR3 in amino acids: CASSQDPPTIYFEDLNTIYF.

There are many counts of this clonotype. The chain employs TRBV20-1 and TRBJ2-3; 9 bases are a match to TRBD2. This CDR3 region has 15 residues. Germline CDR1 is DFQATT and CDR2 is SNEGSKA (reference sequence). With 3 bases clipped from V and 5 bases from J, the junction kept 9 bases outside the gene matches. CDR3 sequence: CSARAGGGAVDTQYF. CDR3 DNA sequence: TGCAGTGCTAGGGCAGGCGGGGGGGCCGTAGATACGCAGTATTTT.

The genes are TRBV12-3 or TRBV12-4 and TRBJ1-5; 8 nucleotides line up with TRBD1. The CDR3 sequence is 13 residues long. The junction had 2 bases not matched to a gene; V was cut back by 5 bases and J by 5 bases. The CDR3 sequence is CASSGQGHQPQHF. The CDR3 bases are TGTGCCAGCAGTGGACAGGGACATCAGCCCCAGCATTTT.

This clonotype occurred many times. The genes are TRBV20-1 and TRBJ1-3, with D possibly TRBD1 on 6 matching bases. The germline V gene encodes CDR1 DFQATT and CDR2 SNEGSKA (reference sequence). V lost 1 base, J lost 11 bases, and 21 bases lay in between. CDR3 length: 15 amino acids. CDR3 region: CSARAGAAGNTAIYF. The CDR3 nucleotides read TGCAGTGCTAGAGCGGGGGCAGCCGGAAACACCGCCATATATTTT.

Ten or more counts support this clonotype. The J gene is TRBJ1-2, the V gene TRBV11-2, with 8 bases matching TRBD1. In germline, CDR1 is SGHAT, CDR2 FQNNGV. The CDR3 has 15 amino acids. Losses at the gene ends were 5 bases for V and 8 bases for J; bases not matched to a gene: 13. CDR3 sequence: CASSTRPDRASGYTF. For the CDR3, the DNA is TGTGCCAGCAGCACGAGACCGGACAGGGCGAGCGGCTACACCTTC.

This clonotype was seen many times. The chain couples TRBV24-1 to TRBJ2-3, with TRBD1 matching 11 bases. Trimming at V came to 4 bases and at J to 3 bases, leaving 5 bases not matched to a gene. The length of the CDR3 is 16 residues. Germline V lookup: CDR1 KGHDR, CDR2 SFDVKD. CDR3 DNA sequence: TGTGCCACCAGTGACCTCGGGACAGGGGGAACAGATACGCAGTATTTT. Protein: CATSDLGTGGTDTQYF.

This CDR3 is CATSSTGIGEKLFF. The CDR3 DNA follows: TGTGCCACCAGCTCTACAGGGATCGGTGAAAAACTGTTTTTT. The chain is built from TRBV15 and TRBJ1-4, with a weak D call TRBD1 (6 bases). This CDR3 region has 14 residues. V lost 5 bases and J 7 bases, leaving 14 bases between the germline ends. In germline, CDR1 is LNHNV, CDR2 YYDKDF (reference sequence).

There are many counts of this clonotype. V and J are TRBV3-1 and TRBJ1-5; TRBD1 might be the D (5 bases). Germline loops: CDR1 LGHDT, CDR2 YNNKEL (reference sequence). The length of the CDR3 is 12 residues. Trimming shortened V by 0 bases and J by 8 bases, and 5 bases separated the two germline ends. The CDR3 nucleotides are TGTGCCAGCAGCCAAGAAGGGGAGCCCCAGCATTTT. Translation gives CASSQEGEPQHF.

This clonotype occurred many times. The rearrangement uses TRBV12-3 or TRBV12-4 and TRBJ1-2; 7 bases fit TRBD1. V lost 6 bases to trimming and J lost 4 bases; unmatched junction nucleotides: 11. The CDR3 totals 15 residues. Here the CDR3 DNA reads TGTGCCAGCAGACTAGGACAGGCGCCGGGCTATGGCTACACCTTC. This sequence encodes CASRLGQAPGYGYTF.

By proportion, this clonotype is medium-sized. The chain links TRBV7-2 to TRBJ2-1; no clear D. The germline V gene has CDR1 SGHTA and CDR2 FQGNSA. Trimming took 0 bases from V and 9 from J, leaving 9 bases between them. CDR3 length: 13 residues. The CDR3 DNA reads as TGTGCCAGCAGCTTAGCGGACCAGACTGAGCAGTTCTTC. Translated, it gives CASSLADQTEQFF.

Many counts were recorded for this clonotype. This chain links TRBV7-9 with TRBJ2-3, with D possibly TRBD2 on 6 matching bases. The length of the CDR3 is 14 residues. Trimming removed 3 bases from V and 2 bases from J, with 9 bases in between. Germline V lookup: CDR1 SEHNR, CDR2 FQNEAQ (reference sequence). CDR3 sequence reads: CASSFWGVTDTQYF. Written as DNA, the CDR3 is TGTGCCAGCAGCTTTTGGGGGGTCACAGATACGCAGTATTTT. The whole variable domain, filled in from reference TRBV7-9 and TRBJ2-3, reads DTGVSQNPRHKITKRGQNVTFRCDPISEHNRLYWYRQTLGQGPEFLTYFQNEAQLEKSRLLSDRFSAERPKGSFSTLEIQRTEQGDSAMYLCASSFWGVTDTQYFGPGTRLTVL.

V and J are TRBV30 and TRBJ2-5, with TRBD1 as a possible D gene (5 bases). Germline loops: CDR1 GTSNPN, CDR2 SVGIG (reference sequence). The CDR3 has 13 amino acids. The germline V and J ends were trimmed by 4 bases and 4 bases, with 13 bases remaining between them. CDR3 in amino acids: CAWNPGIPETQYF. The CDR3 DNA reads TGTGCCTGGAATCCAGGGATCCCAGAGACCCAGTACTTC.

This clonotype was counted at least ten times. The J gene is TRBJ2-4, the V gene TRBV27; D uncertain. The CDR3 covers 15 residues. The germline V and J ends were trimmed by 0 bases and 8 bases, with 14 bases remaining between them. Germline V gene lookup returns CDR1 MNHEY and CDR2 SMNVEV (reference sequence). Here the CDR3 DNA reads TGTGCCAGCAGTTTATCGAAGGGCCAGCCGGACATTCAGTACTTC. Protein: CASSLSKGQPDIQYF.

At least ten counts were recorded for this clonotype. CDR3 nucleotide sequence: TGCAGTGCTAGTATAGGGAAGGAAAAACTGTTTTTT. This encodes CSASIGKEKLFF. The V and J genes are TRBV20-1 and TRBJ1-4, with no clear D. Germline V gene sequence: CDR1 DFQATT, CDR2 SNEGSKA (reference sequence). V was shortened by 3 bases and J by 8 bases, with 10 bases between the two germline ends. CDR3 length: 12 amino acids.

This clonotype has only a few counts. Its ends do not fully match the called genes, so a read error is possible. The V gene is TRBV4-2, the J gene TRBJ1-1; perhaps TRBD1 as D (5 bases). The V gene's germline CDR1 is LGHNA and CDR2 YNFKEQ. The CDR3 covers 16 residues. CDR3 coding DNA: TGTGCCAGCAGTCAAGAAGGACACGGGGGGAACACTGAAGCTTTCTTT. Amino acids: CASSQEGHGGNTEAFF.

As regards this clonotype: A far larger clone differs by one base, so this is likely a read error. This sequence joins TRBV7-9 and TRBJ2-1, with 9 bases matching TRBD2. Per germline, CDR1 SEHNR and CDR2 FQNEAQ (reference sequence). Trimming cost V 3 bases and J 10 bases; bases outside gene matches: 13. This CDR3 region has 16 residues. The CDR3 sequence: CASSLGGGAASYEQFF. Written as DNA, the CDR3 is TGTGCCAGCAGCTTGGGCGGGGGGGCGGCATCCTACGAGCAGTTCTTC.

CDR3 residues: CASRRDAPFYEQYF. The CDR3 DNA sequence: TGTGCCAGCAGGAGGGACGCACCTTTCTACGAGCAGTACTTC. This chain joins TRBV28 and TRBJ2-7, with D perhaps being TRBD1 or TRBD2 (5 bases each). The germline V gene has CDR1 MDHEN and CDR2 SYDVKM. The CDR3 consists of 14 residues. With 6 bases removed from V and 3 bases from J, the gap between germline ends came to 15 bases.

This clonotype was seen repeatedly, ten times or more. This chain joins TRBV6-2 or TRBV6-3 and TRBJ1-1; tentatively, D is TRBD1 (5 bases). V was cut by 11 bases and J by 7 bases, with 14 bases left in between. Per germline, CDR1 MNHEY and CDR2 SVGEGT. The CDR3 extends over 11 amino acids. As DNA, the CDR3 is TGTGCCCACAGGAAGGGATTTGAAGCTTTCTTT. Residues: CAHRKGFEAFF.

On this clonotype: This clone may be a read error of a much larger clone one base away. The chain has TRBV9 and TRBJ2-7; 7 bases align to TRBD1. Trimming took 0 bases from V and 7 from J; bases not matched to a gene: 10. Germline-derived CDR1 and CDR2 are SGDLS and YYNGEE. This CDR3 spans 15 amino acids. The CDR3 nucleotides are TGTGCCAGCAGCGTAGGGGACAGCACCTACAATGAGCAGTACTTC. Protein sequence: CASSVGDSTYNEQYF.

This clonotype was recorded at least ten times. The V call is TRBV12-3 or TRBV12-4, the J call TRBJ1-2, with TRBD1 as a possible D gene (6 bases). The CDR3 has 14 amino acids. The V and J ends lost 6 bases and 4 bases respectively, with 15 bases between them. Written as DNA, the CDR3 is TGTGCCAGCAGCAGAGGGGGAGACCGCTATGGCTACACCTTC. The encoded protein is CASSRGGDRYGYTF.

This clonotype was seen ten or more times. The CDR3 spells CASSSHGGGPYEQYF. CDR3 nucleotides: TGTGCCAGTAGTAGTCATGGTGGGGGCCCCTACGAGCAGTACTTC. The V call is TRBV19, the J call TRBJ2-7; possible D gene TRBD1, 6 bases. The CDR3 has 15 amino acids. The germline V and J ends were trimmed by 4 bases and 2 bases, with 15 bases remaining between them. Germline CDR1 LNHDA, CDR2 SQIVND (reference sequence).

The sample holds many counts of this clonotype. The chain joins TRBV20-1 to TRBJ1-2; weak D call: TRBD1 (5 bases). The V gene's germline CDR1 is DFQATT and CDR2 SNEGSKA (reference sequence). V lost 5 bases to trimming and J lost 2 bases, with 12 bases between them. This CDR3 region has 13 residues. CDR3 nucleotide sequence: TGCAGTGCTCGCGACAGCACCAACTATGGCTACACCTTC. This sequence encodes CSARDSTNYGYTF.

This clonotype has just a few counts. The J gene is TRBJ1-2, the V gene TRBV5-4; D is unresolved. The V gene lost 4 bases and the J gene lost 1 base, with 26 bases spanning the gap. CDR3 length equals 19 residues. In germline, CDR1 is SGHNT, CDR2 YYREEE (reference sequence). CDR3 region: CASSPSSGYRVEFNYGYTF. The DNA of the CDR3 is TGTGCCAGCAGCCCCAGTTCAGGTTATAGGGTCGAATTTAACTATGGCTACACCTTC.